The 22 T cell receptor beta chains presented below share a single source sample, sequenced in a study of cytomegalovirus exposure and HLA in healthy donors (dated by TCRdb to 2017 to 2019). The library came from the immunoSEQ multiplex PCR assay. The clones in this table, taken by TCRdb from immuneACCESS, are in-frame only. Not every clone is retained; where verified, under half of the shortfall comes from an unresolved V gene, and the cause of the rest is unknown. The sample records 90,000 to 110,000 clones, roughly 90% of which are singletons. More than 2% of the sample belongs to the ten largest clones. Sequenced sample: PBMCs. Receptors were obtained from a woman aged 18 to 35 in good health and CMV-seronegative.

The rearrangement joins TRBV6-5 to TRBJ1-2; 9 bases are shared with TRBD1. CDR3 size: 15 residues. Germline V gives CDR1 MNHEY, CDR2 SVGAGI. Unmatched junction bases numbered 10, after V lost 7 bases and J lost 4 bases. CDR3 in DNA: TGTGCCAGCACCACCGGGACAGGGACCGCCTATGGCTACACCTTC. Translated: CASTTGTGTAYGYTF.

The chain employs TRBV29-1 and TRBJ2-3, with D possibly being TRBD2 (5 bases). Germline V lookup: CDR1 SQVTM, CDR2 ANQGSEA. V gave up 0 bases and J gave up 6 bases, with 13 bases separating them. There are 14 residues in the CDR3. CDR3 protein: CSVEDPASPDTQYF. The CDR3 DNA reads as TGCAGCGTTGAAGACCCAGCTAGCCCTGATACGCAGTATTTT.

The J gene is TRBJ1-6, the V gene TRBV5-5, with 7 bases aligning to TRBD1. Germline lookup yields CDR1 SGHKS and CDR2 YYEKEE (reference sequence). CDR3 length: 17 residues. V was clipped by 3 bases and J by 2 bases; unmatched bases: 8. The CDR3 protein is CASSSSLQGTYNSPLHF. CDR3 nucleotides: TGTGCCAGCAGCTCCAGCCTACAGGGGACCTATAATTCACCCCTCCACTTT.

V usage is TRBV4-1 and J usage is TRBJ2-5, with a weak D call TRBD2 (6 bases). This CDR3 is 17 amino acids long. Trimming left V 4 bases short and J 5 bases short, with 23 bases between. Per germline, CDR1 MGHRA and CDR2 YSYEKL. The CDR3 DNA sequence: TGCGCCAGCAGCCGTGGACTTGTCGGGAGAAGATTGGAGACCCAGTACTTC. It specifies CASSRGLVGRRLETQYF.

The sample holds a few counts of this clone. The rearrangement uses TRBV6-4 and TRBJ2-2, with D possibly being TRBD1 (5 bases). V shed 6 bases and J shed 1 base, with 9 bases lying between them. This CDR3 contains 14 residues. In germline, CDR1 is MRHNA, CDR2 SNTAGT. The CDR3 loop is CASSGHRNTGELFF. As DNA, the CDR3 is TGTGCCAGCAGCGGACACAGGAACACCGGGGAGCTGTTTTTT.

The J gene is TRBJ2-3, the V gene TRBV5-4; 9 bases agree with TRBD2. Germline V gene lookup returns CDR1 SGHNT and CDR2 YYREEE (reference sequence). The CDR3 totals 18 residues. J lost 2 bases, V lost 0 bases, and 10 bases had no gene match. The CDR3, as DNA: TGTGCCAGCAGCTTGGGGTTAGCGGGGGAGACCTTCACAGATACGCAGTATTTT. This gives the protein CASSLGLAGETFTDTQYF.

This clone was detected only a few times. This chain joins TRBV7-2 and TRBJ2-3; 8 bases are a match to TRBD2. The V and J ends lost 0 bases and 5 bases, in that order; junction bases with no gene match: 7. The germline CDR1 and CDR2 sequences are SGHTA and FQGNSA. CDR3 length: 16 residues. The chain's CDR3 is CASSLAGSGVGDTQYF. The CDR3 nucleotides are TGTGCCAGCAGCTTAGCAGGTAGCGGGGTTGGAGATACGCAGTATTTT.

This clone was seen a handful of times. The rearrangement links TRBV5-1 to TRBJ2-7; 9 nucleotides agree with TRBD1. The V gene end was trimmed by 4 bases and the J gene end by 2 bases; junction bases not matched to a gene: 4. This CDR3 has 14 residues. CDR1 and CDR2 (germline): SGHRS, YFSETQ. CDR3 coding DNA: TGCGCCAGCAGCCGTGGACAGGGGACCTACGAGCAGTACTTC. This gives the protein CASSRGQGTYEQYF.

The chain couples TRBV6-5 to TRBJ1-2; 7 nucleotides agree with TRBD1. Germline V gene lookup returns CDR1 MNHEY and CDR2 SVGAGI. This CDR3 is built from 12 residues. Losses at the gene ends were 6 bases for V and 3 bases for J; bases not matched to a gene: 1. DNA of the CDR3: TGTGCCAGCAGCACAGGGGACTATGGCTACACCTTC. It is translated as CASSTGDYGYTF.

The chain is built from TRBV7-8 and TRBJ2-3; tentative D call: TRBD1 (6 bases). Germline V gene sequence: CDR1 SGHVS, CDR2 FQNEAQ. The CDR3 has 12 residues. The V end was cut by 9 bases, the J end by 3 bases, with 10 bases between. Written as DNA, the CDR3 is TGTGCCAGTACACAGGGAACAGATACGCAGTATTTT. Protein product: CASTQGTDTQYF.

In the case of this clone: In this CDR3 the conserved last residue, phenylalanine or tryptophan, is missing, so a read error is likely. It is unclear where the CDR3 begins or ends on the DNA, so no DNA is shown, and the CDR3 is as TCRdb lists it. This rearrangement joins TRBV23-1 to TRBJ1-4; the D call in the table, TRBD1, was not verified against the DNA. TRBV23-1 is sorted into the ORF group, with uncertain function. The CDR3 is 14 residues long, counting both termini. The chain's CDR3 is CASSQSIGTGNWHG.

The chain couples TRBV4-3 to TRBJ1-6, with a tentative D call TRBD1 (5 bases). The CDR3 extends over 15 amino acids. The ends were cut back, 1 base at V and 9 bases at J, with 13 bases in the middle. CDR1 and CDR2 (germline): LGHNA, YSLEER. This CDR3 is CASSQVEGHISPLHF. The DNA for the CDR3 is TGCGCCAGCAGCCAAGTGGAGGGGCATATTTCACCCCTCCACTTT.

The chain is built from TRBV6-1 and TRBJ1-6; perhaps TRBD1 as D (6 bases). The CDR3 totals 15 residues. The V and J ends lost 7 bases and 9 bases respectively, with 19 bases between them. The germline V gene encodes CDR1 MNHNS and CDR2 SASEGT. CDR3 nucleotides: TGTGCCAGCATCGAAGTACAGGGAGTAGTTTCACCCCTCCACTTT. This gives the protein CASIEVQGVVSPLHF.

This clone was seen a few times. This chain links TRBV4-2 with TRBJ2-7, with 11 bases aligning to TRBD2. After removal of 4 bases from V and 2 bases from J, the junction contained 7 bases not matched to a gene. The CDR3 length is 16 residues. Looked up from germline, CDR1 is LGHNA and CDR2 is YNFKEQ. Here the CDR3 reads CASSRGLAEGAYEQYF. The CDR3 DNA reads TGTGCCAGCAGCCGGGGACTAGCGGAGGGGGCCTACGAGCAGTACTTC.

V is TRBV29-1 and J is TRBJ1-5; TRBD1 matches 8 bases. Germline CDR1 and CDR2: SQVTM and ANQGSEA. The CDR3 totals 14 residues. V was pared by 6 bases and J by 0 bases, with 4 bases of the junction left unmatched. CDR3 nucleotide sequence: TGCAGCGTAGGGACAGGCTATAGCAATCAGCCCCAGCATTTT. It codes for CSVGTGYSNQPQHF.

The chain combines TRBV5-8 with TRBJ1-5, with D unresolved. Germline-derived CDR1 and CDR2 are SGHTS and YDEGEE. V lost 4 bases and J lost 6, with 17 bases in between. The CDR3 contains 15 residues. The CDR3 nucleotides are TGTGCCAGCAGCCTCGGCCGGAGTCGGGGTCAGCCCCAGCATTTT. This encodes CASSLGRSRGQPQHF.

The chain joins TRBV28 to TRBJ1-2, with D possibly TRBD1 on 6 matching bases. CDR1 is MDHEN, CDR2 SYDVKM, per germline. This CDR3 is 13 amino acids long. Deletions cut 6 bases from V and 4 bases from J, with 12 bases between. This CDR3 is CASSSDRSYGYTF. In DNA form, the CDR3 reads TGTGCCAGCAGCTCTGACAGGTCCTATGGCTACACCTTC.

The V gene is TRBV6-1, the J gene TRBJ2-1, with D perhaps matching TRBD2 (5 bases). The CDR3 has 15 residues. V was cut by 6 bases and J by 5 bases, with 17 bases left in between. The V gene's germline CDR1 is MNHNS and CDR2 SASEGT. The CDR3 region is CASRDFKGRNNEQFF. The CDR3, as DNA: TGTGCCAGCAGGGACTTCAAGGGCCGCAACAATGAGCAGTTCTTC.

V and J are TRBV11-2 and TRBJ1-1; the D gene is possibly TRBD1 (5 bases). Germline lookup yields CDR1 SGHAT and CDR2 FQNNGV. V lost 3 bases and J 1 base, leaving 9 bases between the germline ends. The CDR3 has 14 amino acids. The chain's CDR3 is CASSFGHPNTEAFF. The CDR3 coding sequence is TGTGCCAGCAGCTTTGGACACCCGAACACTGAAGCTTTCTTT.

This chain uses TRBV9 with TRBJ2-2; D is ambiguous. CDR1 and CDR2 (germline): SGDLS, YYNGEE. Trimming took off 3 bases at V and 7 bases at J, with 13 bases between the two ends. The CDR3 is 14 residues long. The CDR3 DNA reads TGTGCCAGCAGCGGTCCAGTCGTTGGCGGGGAGCTGTTTTTT. Its translation: CASSGPVVGGELFF.

V is TRBV13 and J is TRBJ2-1; a possible D gene is TRBD2 (7 bases). The CDR3 has 16 residues. V was pared by 1 base and J by 4 bases, with 14 bases between. Germline-derived CDR1 and CDR2 are PRHDT and FYEKMQ (reference sequence). As DNA, the CDR3 is TGTGCCAGCAGCTTAGAGGGGGGGGGAGGATACAATGAGCAGTTCTTC. Its translation is CASSLEGGGGYNEQFF.

In this sample, this clone turned up a few times. The chain couples TRBV4-3 to TRBJ2-6; D gene ambiguous. Per the germline V gene, CDR1 is LGHNA and CDR2 is YSLEER. There are 17 residues in the CDR3. Trimming removed 0 bases at V and 0 bases at J, with 9 bases between. The CDR3 is CASSQEGASSGANVLTF. The CDR3, as DNA: TGCGCCAGCAGCCAAGAAGGAGCTTCCTCTGGGGCCAACGTCCTGACTTTC.